This T cell receptor (beta chain) derives from a study of T cell repertoires in cytomegalovirus infection. Turning to the study itself: Public signatures in TCR beta pointed to CMV infection and matching HLA type. Regarding the study as a whole: Public TCR beta family frequency separated CMV-and-HLA carriers, including in an independent cohort. Across the ex vivo response, the dominant clonotypes were HLA-C-restricted CMV-specific TCR beta clonotypes.

Germline V gene sequence: CDR1 SGHRS, CDR2 YFSETQ. This CDR3 contains 15 residues. V was pared by 2 bases and J by 0 bases, with 11 bases between. As regards this clonotype: The antigen remains unidentified.

TCRdb reprocessed the reads via MiXCR and lists one record per CDR3 protein. The table has some 800,000 distinct CDR3 sequences, 32% seen once. The chain carries TRBV5-1 and TRBJ1-1; tentative D call: TRBD1 (5 bases). Sequences were derived from cultured CD8+ T cells from PBMCs, sampled from culture after CMV antigen stimulation. The sequence derives from a human donor in good health (CMV status not recorded). Some clones in this sample may be carry-over from other donors' samples. DNA for the CDR3: TGCGCCAGCAGCTTCACAGCGGACATGAACACTGAAGCTTTCTTT. It specifies CASSFTADMNTEAFF.